This T cell receptor beta chain was retrieved from a study of vaccination effects on CD4 cells after COVID-19. General observations from the study: Within healthy vaccinees, only 1 of 255 vaccine-induced clones displayed cross-reactivity with common cold coronaviruses.

ViraFEST assay sequencing came after antigen-specific CD4+ T cells were expanded with viral peptide pools. When around 9 days of culture had elapsed, CD4+ T cells were isolated. Recipients of the vaccine had no prior SARS-CoV-2 infection and negative nucleocapsid antibodies. Cells had half their medium changed to IL-2 medium on days 3 and 7. Note on this clone: Antigen: not known.

There are 11 residues in the CDR3. Per germline, CDR1 MDHEN and CDR2 SYDVKM. The V and J ends lost 8 bases and 9 bases, in that order; junction bases with no gene match: 7. Sequencing was performed with immunoSEQ multiplex PCR; in TCRdb, only in-frame clones are kept and a portion is missing. The sample holds approximately 50,000 clones; roughly 79% are singletons and the top ten take approximately 6%. The material sequenced was CD4+ T cells from PBMCs cultured with HCoV-OC43 spike peptides, taken before COVID-19 vaccination. The sample's subset: HCoV-OC43 spike overlapping peptide pool stimulation. The TCR comes from a human donor who received a COVID-19 vaccine. The rearrangement joins TRBV28 to TRBJ2-7; 7 positions agree with TRBD1. The DNA for the CDR3 is TGTGCCAGCCGACAGGGCACTGTGCAGTACGTC. Its protein is CASRQGTVQYV.